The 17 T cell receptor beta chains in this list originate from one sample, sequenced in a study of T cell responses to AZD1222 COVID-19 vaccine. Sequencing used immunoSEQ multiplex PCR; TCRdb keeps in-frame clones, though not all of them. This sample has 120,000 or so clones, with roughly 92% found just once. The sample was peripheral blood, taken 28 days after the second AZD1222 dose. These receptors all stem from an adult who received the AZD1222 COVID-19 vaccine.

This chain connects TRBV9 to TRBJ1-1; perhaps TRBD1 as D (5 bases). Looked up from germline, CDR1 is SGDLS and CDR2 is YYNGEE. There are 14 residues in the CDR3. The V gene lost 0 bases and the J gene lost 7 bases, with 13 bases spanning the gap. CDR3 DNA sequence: TGTGCCAGCAGCGTAGATTGGGGGTTGGTTGAAGCTTTCTTT. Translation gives CASSVDWGLVEAFF.

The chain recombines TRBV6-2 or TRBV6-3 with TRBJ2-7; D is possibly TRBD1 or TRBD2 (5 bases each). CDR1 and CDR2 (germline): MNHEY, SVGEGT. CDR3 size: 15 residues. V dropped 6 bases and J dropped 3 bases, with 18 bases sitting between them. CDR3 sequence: CASSHPRGPLYEQYF. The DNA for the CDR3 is TGTGCCAGCAGCCACCCCCGGGGACCCCTCTACGAGCAGTACTTC.

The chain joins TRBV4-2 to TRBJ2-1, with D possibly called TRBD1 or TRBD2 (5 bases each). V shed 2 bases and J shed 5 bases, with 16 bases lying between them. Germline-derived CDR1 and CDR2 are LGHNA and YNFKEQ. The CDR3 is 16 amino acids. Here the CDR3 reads CASSQRPGGGNNEQFF. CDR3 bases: TGTGCCAGCAGCCAACGCCCAGGTGGGGGTAACAATGAGCAGTTCTTC.

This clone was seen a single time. CDR3 nucleotides: TGTGCCAGCAGCCGTGGACTAGCAGAGACCCAGTACTTC. The encoded protein is CASSRGLAETQYF. The chain couples TRBV6-5 to TRBJ2-5, with 8 nucleotides matching TRBD2. Germline CDR1 MNHEY, CDR2 SVGAGI. V gave up 6 bases and J gave up 4 bases; unmatched junction bases: 4. CDR3 length: 13 residues.

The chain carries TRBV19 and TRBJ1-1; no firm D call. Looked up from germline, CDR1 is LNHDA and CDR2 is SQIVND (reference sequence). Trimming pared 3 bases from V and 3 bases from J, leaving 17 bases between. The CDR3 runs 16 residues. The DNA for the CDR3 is TGTGCCAGTAGTATTGGTCAGGTTGGTATTGACACTGAAGCTTTCTTT. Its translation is CASSIGQVGIDTEAFF.

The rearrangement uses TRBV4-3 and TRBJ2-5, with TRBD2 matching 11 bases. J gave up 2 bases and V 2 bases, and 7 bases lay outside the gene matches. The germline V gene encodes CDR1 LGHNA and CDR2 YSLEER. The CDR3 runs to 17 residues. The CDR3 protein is CASSQRGLAGIQETQYF. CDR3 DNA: TGCGCCAGCAGCCAACGAGGACTAGCGGGTATACAAGAGACCCAGTACTTC.

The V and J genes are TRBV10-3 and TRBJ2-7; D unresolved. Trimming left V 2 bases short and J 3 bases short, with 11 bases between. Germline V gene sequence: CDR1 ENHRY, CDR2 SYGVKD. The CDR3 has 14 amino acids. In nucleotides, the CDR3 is TGTGCCATCAGTGAGCCAGAGGTCTTCTACGAGCAGTACTTC. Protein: CAISEPEVFYEQYF.

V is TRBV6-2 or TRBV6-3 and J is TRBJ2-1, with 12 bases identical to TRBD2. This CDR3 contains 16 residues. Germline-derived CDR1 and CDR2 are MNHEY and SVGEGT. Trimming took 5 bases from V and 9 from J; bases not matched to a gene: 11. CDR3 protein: CASSPTTSGGRLEQFF. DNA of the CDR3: TGTGCCAGCAGTCCGACCACTAGCGGGGGGCGCCTTGAGCAGTTCTTC.

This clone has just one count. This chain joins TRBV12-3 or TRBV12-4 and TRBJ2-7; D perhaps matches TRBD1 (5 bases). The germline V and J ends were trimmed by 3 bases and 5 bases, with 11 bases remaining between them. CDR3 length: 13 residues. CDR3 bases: TGTGCCAGCAGTTTTCGTCAGGGCCACGAGCAGTACTTC. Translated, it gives CASSFRQGHEQYF.

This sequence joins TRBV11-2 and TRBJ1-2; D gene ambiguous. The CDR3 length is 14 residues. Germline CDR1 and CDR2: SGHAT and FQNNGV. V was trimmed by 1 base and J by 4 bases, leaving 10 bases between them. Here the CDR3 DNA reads TGTGCCAGCAGCTTAGCGTCACCGTCCTATGGCTACACCTTC. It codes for CASSLASPSYGYTF.

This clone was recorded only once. DNA of the CDR3: TGTGCCAGCAGCTTGCATTCTAATGAAAAACTGTTTTTT. It translates to CASSLHSNEKLFF. The chain has TRBV7-2 and TRBJ1-4; D unresolved. Germline V gene lookup returns CDR1 SGHTA and CDR2 FQGNSA. This CDR3 is 13 amino acids long. V lost 3 bases and J 3 bases, leaving 5 bases between the germline ends. The full variable domain, rest sourced from reference TRBV7-2 and TRBJ1-4, is GAGVSQSPSNKVTEKGKDVELRCDPISGHTALYWYRQSLGQGLEFLIYFQGNSAPDKSGLPSDRFSAERTGGSVSTLTIQRTQQEDSAVYLCASSLHSNEKLFFGSGTQLSVL.

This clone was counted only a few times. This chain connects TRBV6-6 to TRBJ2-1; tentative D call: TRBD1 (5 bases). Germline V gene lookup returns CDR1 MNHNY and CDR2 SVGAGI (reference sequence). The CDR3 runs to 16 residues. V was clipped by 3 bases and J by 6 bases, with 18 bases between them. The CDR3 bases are TGTGCCAGCAGTTATCGCCCCGCCAGGGTCGGCAATGAGCAGTTCTTC. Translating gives CASSYRPARVGNEQFF.

The CDR3 sequence is CASGQTPGQGYTGELFF. The CDR3 bases are TGTGCTAGTGGTCAAACACCGGGACAGGGGTACACCGGGGAGCTGTTTTTT. V usage is TRBV12-5 and J usage is TRBJ2-2; 10 nucleotides line up with TRBD1. This CDR3 has 17 amino acids. V lost 5 bases, J lost 3 bases, and 9 bases stayed unmatched. The germline V gene encodes CDR1 LGHNT and CDR2 FRNRAP.

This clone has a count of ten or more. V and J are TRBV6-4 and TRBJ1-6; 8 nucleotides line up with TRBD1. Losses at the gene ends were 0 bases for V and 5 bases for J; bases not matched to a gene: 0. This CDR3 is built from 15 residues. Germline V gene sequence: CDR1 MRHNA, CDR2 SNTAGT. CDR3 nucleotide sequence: TGTGCCAGCAGTGACTCGACAGGGGATAATTCACCCCTCCACTTT. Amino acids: CASSDSTGDNSPLHF.

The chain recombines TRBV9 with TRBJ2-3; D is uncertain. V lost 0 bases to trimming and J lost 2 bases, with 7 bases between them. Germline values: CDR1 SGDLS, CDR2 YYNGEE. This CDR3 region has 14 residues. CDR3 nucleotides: TGTGCCAGCAGCGTAGCCGGGTTCACAGATACGCAGTATTTT. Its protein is CASSVAGFTDTQYF.

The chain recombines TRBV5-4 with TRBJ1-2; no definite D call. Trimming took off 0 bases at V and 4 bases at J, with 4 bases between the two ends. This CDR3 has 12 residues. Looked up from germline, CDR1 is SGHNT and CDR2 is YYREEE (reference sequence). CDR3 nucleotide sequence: TGTGCCAGCAGCTTGGAGGCCTATGGCTACACCTTC. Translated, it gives CASSLEAYGYTF.

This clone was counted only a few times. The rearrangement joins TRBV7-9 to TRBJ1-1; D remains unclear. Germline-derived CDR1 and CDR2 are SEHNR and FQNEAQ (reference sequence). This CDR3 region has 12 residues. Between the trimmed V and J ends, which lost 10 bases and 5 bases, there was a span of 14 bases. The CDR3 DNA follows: TGTGCCACCCAAGGCGGTAGTACTGAAGCTTTCTTT. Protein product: CATQGGSTEAFF.